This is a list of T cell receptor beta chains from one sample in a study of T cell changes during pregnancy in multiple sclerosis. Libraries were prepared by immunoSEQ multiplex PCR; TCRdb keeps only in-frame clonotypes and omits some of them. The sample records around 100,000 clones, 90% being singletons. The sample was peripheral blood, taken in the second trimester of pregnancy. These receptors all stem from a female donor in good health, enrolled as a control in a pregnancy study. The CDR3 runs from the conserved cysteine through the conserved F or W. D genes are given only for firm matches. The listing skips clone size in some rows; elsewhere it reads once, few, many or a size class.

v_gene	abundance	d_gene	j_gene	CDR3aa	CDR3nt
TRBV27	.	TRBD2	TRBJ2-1	CASSITTQLAGGYNEQFF	TGTGCCAGCAGTATCACCACCCAACTAGCGGGAGGCTACAATGAGCAGTTCTTC
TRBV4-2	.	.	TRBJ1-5	CASSPRRDPNQPQHF	TGTGCCAGCAGCCCTCGGAGGGACCCGAATCAGCCCCAGCATTTT
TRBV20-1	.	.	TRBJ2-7	CSARDPYEQYF	TGCAGTGCTAGAGATCCGTACGAGCAGTACTTC
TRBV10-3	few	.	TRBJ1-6	CAISELGSDSPLHF	TGTGCCATCAGTGAGTTGGGCTCAGATTCACCCCTCCACTTT
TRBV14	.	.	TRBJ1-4	CASSRRQEKLFF	TGTGCCAGCAGCCGCCGCCAGGAAAAACTGTTTTTT
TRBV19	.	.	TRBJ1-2	CASNGGGGYTF	TGTGCCAGTAATGGAGGAGGGGGCTACACCTTC
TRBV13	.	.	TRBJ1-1	CASSLGVRAGEAFF	TGTGCCAGCAGCTTAGGGGTGCGGGCAGGTGAAGCTTTCTTT
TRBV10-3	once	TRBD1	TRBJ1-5	CAISSQGARSNQPQHF	TGTGCCATCAGCTCACAGGGGGCACGAAGCAATCAGCCCCAGCATTTT
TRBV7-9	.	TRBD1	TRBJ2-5	CASSLGTGMGETQYF	TGTGCCAGCAGCTTAGGGACAGGGATGGGAGAGACCCAGTACTTC
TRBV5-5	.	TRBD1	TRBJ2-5	CASSFRGLETQYF	TGTGCCAGCAGCTTCAGGGGGCTGGAGACCCAGTACTTC
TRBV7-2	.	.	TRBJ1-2	CASSSQSWGSYGYTF	TGTGCCAGCAGCTCTCAATCCTGGGGCTCCTATGGCTACACCTTC
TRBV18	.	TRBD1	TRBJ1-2	CASSRSVRQGANGYTF	TGTGCCAGCTCACGGAGCGTCCGACAGGGGGCGAATGGCTACACCTTC
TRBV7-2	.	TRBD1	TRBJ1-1	CASSSRQGTEAFF	TGTGCCAGCAGCTCTCGACAGGGCACTGAAGCTTTCTTT
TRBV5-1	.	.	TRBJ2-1	CASSLPDGNNEQFF	TGCGCCAGCAGCTTACCGGACGGGAACAATGAGCAGTTCTTC
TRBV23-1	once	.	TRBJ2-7	CASSQVRYEQYF	TGCGCCAGCAGTCAAGTGCGCTACGAGCAGTACTTC
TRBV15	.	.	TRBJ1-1	CATSSRQGSNTEAFF	TGTGCCACCAGCAGTCGGCAGGGGTCGAACACTGAAGCTTTCTTT
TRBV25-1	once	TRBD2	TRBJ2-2	CASRSGLAGTNTGELFF	TGTGCCAGCAGATCTGGACTAGCGGGGACGAACACCGGGGAGCTGTTTTTT
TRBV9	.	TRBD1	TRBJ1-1	CASSLPGGHTEAFF	TGTGCCAGCAGTCTACCAGGGGGCCACACTGAAGCTTTCTTT
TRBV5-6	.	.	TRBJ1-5	CASSLGQGVGQPQHF	TGTGCCAGCAGCTTGGGGCAGGGCGTAGGACAGCCCCAGCATTTT